These 17 T cell receptor beta chains were all obtained from the same sample, sequenced in a study of identical twins. TCRdb reanalysed the 5' RACE reads using MiXCR and keeps one entry per CDR3 protein. The profile shows about 810,000 distinct CDR3 sequences, around 12% of them singletons. The data were also submitted as part of a second study, on yellow fever vaccine responses in identical twins.

Sequencing used PBMCs. These receptors all stem from a woman under 30 in good health.

This clonotype turned up a few times. The chain carries TRBV10-2 and TRBJ1-1, with 9 bases fitting TRBD1. V lost 0 bases to trimming and J lost 6 bases; unmatched junction nucleotides: 17. The CDR3 is 19 amino acids. Germline V gives CDR1 WSHSY, CDR2 SAAADI. CDR3 sequence reads: CASSESYRTGVFPPPEAFF. CDR3 coding DNA: TGCGCCAGCAGTGAGTCGTATCGGACAGGGGTGTTTCCCCCTCCTGAAGCTTTCTTT.

The rearrangement uses TRBV9 and TRBJ2-4; 8 nucleotides line up with TRBD2. The junction had 1 base not matched to a gene; V was cut back by 3 bases and J by 5 bases. CDR1 is SGDLS, CDR2 YYNGEE, per germline. The CDR3 has 13 amino acids. CDR3 bases: TGTGCCAGCAGCGAGGGACTAGAAAACATTCAGTACTTC. The encoded protein is CASSEGLENIQYF.

The J gene is TRBJ2-7, the V gene TRBV6-5, with D maybe TRBD2 (6 bases). Per germline, CDR1 MNHEY and CDR2 SVGAGI. This CDR3 has 16 residues. V was trimmed by 0 bases and J by 3 bases, leaving 15 bases between them. CDR3 bases: TGTGCCAGCAGTTACTCTAAACTAGCAGCTGTCTACGAGCAGTACTTC. It yields the protein CASSYSKLAAVYEQYF.

This clonotype was counted a few times. V gene TRBV15 combines with J gene TRBJ2-3; D tentatively fits TRBD1 or TRBD2 (6 bases each). The germline gives CDR1 LNHNV, CDR2 YYDKDF (reference sequence). The CDR3 spans 13 residues. V was shortened by 5 bases and J by 6 bases, with 12 bases between the two germline ends. The CDR3 DNA follows: TGTGCCACCAGCTTCAACGGGGGCGATACGCAGTATTTT. It is translated as CATSFNGGDTQYF.

The chain employs TRBV7-9 and TRBJ2-5; a possible D gene is TRBD2 (7 bases). Per the germline V gene, CDR1 is SEHNR and CDR2 is FQNEAQ (reference sequence). V was pared by 4 bases and J by 3 bases, with 12 bases between. This CDR3 contains 14 residues. The CDR3 loop is CASSSLGGEETQYF. Written as DNA, the CDR3 is TGTGCCAGCAGCTCCTTAGGGGGGGAAGAGACCCAGTACTTC.

This clonotype has a handful of counts. The V gene is TRBV5-1, the J gene TRBJ2-7; D gene uncertain. The CDR3 covers 15 residues. Trimming removed 1 base at V and 3 bases at J, with 14 bases between. Germline V gene sequence: CDR1 SGHRS, CDR2 YFSETQ. This chain's CDR3 is CASSLRTEIGYEQYF. Written as DNA, the CDR3 is TGCGCCAGCAGCTTGAGAACGGAAATTGGCTACGAGCAGTACTTC.

The sample holds a few counts of this clonotype. The V call is TRBV6-6, the J call TRBJ1-1; maybe TRBD1 (5 bases). CDR3 size: 16 residues. The V end was cut by 2 bases, the J end by 2 bases, with 15 bases between. Germline CDR1 is MNHNY and CDR2 is SVGAGI (reference sequence). The CDR3 spells CASSYQGPRGNTEAFF. For the CDR3, the DNA is TGTGCCAGCAGTTACCAGGGACCAAGGGGAAACACTGAAGCTTTCTTT.

The rearrangement links TRBV4-1 to TRBJ2-3; D remains ambiguous. CDR1 is MGHRA, CDR2 YSYEKL, per germline. The CDR3 loop spans 19 amino acids. V was trimmed by 0 bases and J by 2 bases, leaving 21 bases between them. The CDR3 spells CASSQDWYEAAENTDTQYF. The CDR3 DNA is TGCGCCAGCAGCCAAGATTGGTACGAGGCCGCGGAGAACACAGATACGCAGTATTTT.

The J gene is TRBJ1-5, the V gene TRBV7-6; TRBD1 agrees at 7 bases. V was pared by 4 bases and J by 1 base, with 7 bases of the junction left unmatched. Germline-derived CDR1 and CDR2 are SGHVS and FNYEAQ. This CDR3 is built from 16 residues. CDR3 nucleotides: TGTGCCAGCAGCTCAGAGGTGGGACAGAGCAATCAGCCCCAGCATTTT. This codes for CASSSEVGQSNQPQHF.

The J gene is TRBJ2-1, the V gene TRBV7-3; 7 bases align to TRBD2. The V gene end was trimmed by 1 base and the J gene end by 0 bases; junction bases not matched to a gene: 21. The CDR3 covers 22 residues. Looked up from germline, CDR1 is SGHTA and CDR2 is FQGTGA. In nucleotides, the CDR3 is TGTGCCAGCAGCTTAAGAGTTTGGAGTTGGGGCAGCGGGAAGGGCTCCTACAATGAGCAGTTCTTC. It yields the protein CASSLRVWSWGSGKGSYNEQFF.

The chain combines TRBV5-6 with TRBJ2-7; the D gene is possibly TRBD1 (6 bases). The CDR3 runs to 15 residues. V lost 1 base to trimming and J lost 0 bases, with 11 bases between them. CDR1 and CDR2 (germline): SGHDT, YYEEEE. The CDR3 protein is CASSLFTGISYEQYF. The CDR3 region has the DNA TGTGCCAGCAGCTTGTTTACAGGGATCTCCTACGAGCAGTACTTC. The full variable domain, in which reference TRBV5-6 and TRBJ2-7 provide the parts outside the CDR3, is DAGVTQSPTHLIKTRGQQVTLRCSPKSGHDTVSWYQQALGQGPQFIFQYYEEEERQRGNFPDRFSGHQFPNYSSELNVNALLLGDSALYLCASSLFTGISYEQYFGPGTRLTVT.

This clonotype was observed a few times. The CDR3 reads CATSFDRDSEAFF. CDR3 nucleotides: TGTGCCACCTCCTTCGACCGGGACAGTGAAGCTTTCTTT. The chain recombines TRBV24-1 with TRBJ1-1; TRBD1 agrees at 7 bases. From germline, CDR1 is KGHDR and CDR2 SFDVKD. The CDR3 runs to 13 residues. Unmatched junction bases numbered 10, after V lost 9 bases and J lost 7 bases.

In this sample, this clonotype turned up many times. The chain joins TRBV4-1 to TRBJ2-7; the D gene is possibly TRBD2 (5 bases). Between the trimmed V and J ends, which lost 4 bases and 0 bases, there was a span of 10 bases. The CDR3 extends over 14 amino acids. Germline V gene data show CDR1 as MGHRA and CDR2 as YSYEKL. The DNA for the CDR3 is TGCGCCAGCAGCCCTAGCCCTAGCTCCTACGAGCAGTACTTC. Protein sequence: CASSPSPSSYEQYF.

This clonotype was seen a handful of times. The chain joins TRBV7-3 to TRBJ2-3; D unresolved. V dropped 3 bases and J dropped 1 base, with 11 bases sitting between them. Germline V CDR1 and CDR2: SGHTA, FQGTGA. The CDR3 covers 15 residues. The CDR3 nucleotides read TGTGCCAGCAGCTTTTCCGCTTCAGGCACAGATACGCAGTATTTT. Translation gives CASSFSASGTDTQYF.

The rearrangement uses TRBV4-1 and TRBJ2-2; 8 bases match TRBD1. This CDR3 region has 16 residues. Germline CDR1 MGHRA, CDR2 YSYEKL. The V gene end was trimmed by 1 base and the J gene end by 3 bases; junction bases not matched to a gene: 4. The DNA of the CDR3 is TGCGCCAGCAGCCAAGGGTACAGGGGGGACACCGGGGAGCTGTTTTTT. Translating gives CASSQGYRGDTGELFF.

The V gene is TRBV24-1, the J gene TRBJ1-1, with D hard to call. Per germline, CDR1 KGHDR and CDR2 SFDVKD. The CDR3 length is 10 residues. Deletions cut 8 bases from V and 5 bases from J, with 5 bases between. CDR3 loop: CATIWTEAFF. In DNA, the CDR3 is TGTGCCACCATCTGGACTGAAGCTTTCTTT.

The chain recombines TRBV2 with TRBJ1-2; no definite D call. Germline V gene data show CDR1 as SNHLY and CDR2 as FYNNEI. CDR3 length: 13 residues. Trimming stripped 4 bases from V and 4 bases from J, with 10 bases between. The CDR3 here is CASSGAQSYGYTF. CDR3 nucleotides: TGTGCCAGCAGTGGTGCCCAGAGCTATGGCTACACCTTC.